A single sample is the source of the 24 T cell receptor beta chains below, sequenced in a study of monozygotic twins with inflammatory bowel disease. TCRdb reprocessed the 5' RACE reads and stores each CDR3 protein as one record, lacking DNA. The table for this sample gives 300,000 to 350,000 distinct CDR3 sequences. Sequencing was performed on blood. Receptors originate from a human donor with ulcerative colitis or Crohn's disease, or a healthy co-twin of an affected twin (not recorded which).

The chain carries TRBV20-1 and TRBJ2-1; the TCRdb D gene call, TRBD1, has no DNA to confirm it. The germline V gene encodes CDR1 DFQATT and CDR2 SNEGSKA (reference sequence). The CDR3 loop spans 13 amino acids. CDR3 region: CSARVAKTGAQFF.

This chain connects TRBV19 to TRBJ2-7; TCRdb calls TRBD1, which cannot be checked without DNA. Germline CDR1 LNHDA, CDR2 SQIVND (reference sequence). The CDR3 runs 14 residues. The CDR3 reads CASSPTGTANEQYF.

This chain links TRBV28 with TRBJ1-3. The CDR3 spans 12 residues. In germline, CDR1 is MDHEN, CDR2 SYDVKM. The CDR3 loop reads CASSNFGNTIYF.

The chain employs TRBV12-3 or TRBV12-4 and TRBJ2-7. This CDR3 comprises 13 residues. Here the CDR3 reads CASSLWGAYEQYF.

The V gene is TRBV20-1, the J gene TRBJ1-2. CDR3 length equals 12 residues. The germline V gene encodes CDR1 DFQATT and CDR2 SNEGSKA (reference sequence). CDR3: CSARLAVYGYTF.

The rearrangement joins TRBV20-1 to TRBJ2-7; TCRdb selects TRBD1, and the lack of DNA leaves this call unchecked. There are 15 residues in the CDR3. Germline V CDR1 and CDR2: DFQATT, SNEGSKA (reference sequence). CDR3 loop: CSAPRKRTGSYEQYF.

The J gene is TRBJ2-1, the V gene TRBV11-1; the TCRdb D gene call, TRBD2, has no DNA to confirm it. The CDR3 contains 16 residues. Germline V gene data show CDR1 as SGHAT and CDR2 as FQDESV (reference sequence). The chain's CDR3 is CASSSPRLAGGNEQFF.

V and J are TRBV20-1 and TRBJ1-1. There are 12 residues in the CDR3. Germline CDR1 is DFQATT and CDR2 is SNEGSKA (reference sequence). The CDR3 loop is CSAYDRNTEAFF.

The chain couples TRBV12-5 to TRBJ1-5; with no DNA, the TCRdb D assignment of TRBD1 cannot be verified. The V gene's germline CDR1 is LGHNT and CDR2 FRNRAP. The CDR3 has 16 residues. The CDR3: CASYFDDRHTNQPQHF. The whole variable domain, remainder taken from reference TRBV12-5 and TRBJ1-5, is DARVTQTPRHKVTEMGQEVTMRCQPILGHNTVFWYRQTMMQGLELLAYFRNRAPLDDSGMPKDRFSAEMPDATLATLKIQPSEPRDSAVYFCASYFDDRHTNQPQHFGDGTRLSIL.

V usage is TRBV27 and J usage is TRBJ1-6; the D gene TCRdb calls, TRBD1, cannot be checked with no DNA. Germline V CDR1 and CDR2: MNHEY, SMNVEV (reference sequence). The CDR3 covers 11 residues. CDR3 loop: CALPGHSPLHF.

The rearrangement links TRBV20-1 to TRBJ2-1; TCRdb's D call, TRBD1, is unchecked because there is no DNA. In germline, CDR1 is DFQATT, CDR2 SNEGSKA (reference sequence). The CDR3 loop spans 14 amino acids. CDR3 protein: CSAARVSLYNEQFF.

J is TRBJ2-3 and V is TRBV10-3; TCRdb picks TRBD1, but there is no DNA to check that call. The CDR3 consists of 19 residues. Germline loops: CDR1 ENHRY, CDR2 SYGVKD. CDR3 loop: CAISELRQGSGPTTDTQYF.

The chain couples TRBV20-1 to TRBJ2-1; TCRdb lists TRBD2, though no DNA is available to test this call. The CDR3 has 14 amino acids. Germline CDR1 DFQATT, CDR2 SNEGSKA (reference sequence). CDR3 loop: CSARGRAVPNEQFF.

The genes are TRBV20-1 and TRBJ1-1; TCRdb calls TRBD1, which cannot be checked without DNA. CDR3 length: 11 residues. The germline V gene encodes CDR1 DFQATT and CDR2 SNEGSKA (reference sequence). CDR3 protein: CSATTGIEAFF.

V and J are TRBV7-2 and TRBJ2-3. CDR1 and CDR2 (germline): SGHTA, FQGNSA. The CDR3 has 16 residues. CDR3 amino acids: CASSLASSGSTDTQYF.

This sequence joins TRBV7-9 and TRBJ1-5; TCRdb's D gene call, TRBD1, goes unchecked for lack of DNA. CDR3 length: 11 residues. Germline values: CDR1 SEHNR, CDR2 FQNEAQ (reference sequence). The CDR3 spells CASSLRTGKHF. Supplemented by reference TRBV7-9 and TRBJ1-5, the full variable domain reads DTGVSQNPRHKITKRGQNVTFRCDPISEHNRLYWYRQTLGQGPEFLTYFQNEAQLEKSRLLSDRFSAERPKGSFSTLEIQRTEQGDSAMYLCASSLRTGKHFGDGTRLSIL.

CDR3 in amino acids: CASSNGYEQYF. This chain links TRBV10-1 with TRBJ2-7. The CDR3 sequence is 11 residues long. The germline gives CDR1 WNHNN, CDR2 SYGVQD (reference sequence).

This chain joins TRBV6-2 or TRBV6-3 and TRBJ2-1; TCRdb's D gene call, TRBD2, goes unchecked for lack of DNA. Looked up from germline, CDR1 is MNHEY and CDR2 is SVGEGT. The CDR3 runs to 18 residues. This chain's CDR3 is CASSYPGRLAGELNEQFF.

The V call is TRBV5-1, the J call TRBJ1-3; TCRdb's assignment of TRBD1 cannot be checked, as there is no DNA. Per germline, CDR1 SGHRS and CDR2 YFSETQ. This CDR3 has 15 amino acids. The CDR3 reads CASSLEGATGNTIYF. Together with reference TRBV5-1 and TRBJ1-3, the CDR3 gives the full variable domain: KAGVTQTPRYLIKTRGQQVTLSCSPISGHRSVSWYQQTPGQGLQFLFEYFSETQRNKGNFPGRFSGRQFSNSRSEMNVSTLELGDSALYLCASSLEGATGNTIYFGEGSWLTVV.

The gene calls are TRBV3-1 and TRBJ2-7; the D gene TCRdb calls, TRBD1, cannot be checked with no DNA. Germline V gene sequence: CDR1 LGHDT, CDR2 YNNKEL (reference sequence). The CDR3 extends over 15 amino acids. Here the CDR3 reads CASSQDPSTAYEQYF.

The V gene is TRBV4-2, the J gene TRBJ2-1; TCRdb returns TRBD2, unconfirmable since there is no DNA. This CDR3 comprises 14 residues. Germline values: CDR1 LGHNA, CDR2 YNFKEQ. CDR3 in amino acids: CASSREAAYNEQFF.

The gene calls are TRBV12-5 and TRBJ2-1. CDR1 is LGHNT and CDR2 is FRNRAP in the germline V gene. The CDR3 totals 15 residues. CDR3 protein: CASGLGTSGSNEQFF.

V usage is TRBV5-1 and J usage is TRBJ1-1. The CDR3 length is 13 residues. CDR1 is SGHRS and CDR2 is YFSETQ in the germline V gene. CDR3 residues: CASVGAGHTEAFF.

The chain couples TRBV20-1 to TRBJ2-7; as DNA is missing, the TRBD1 call by TCRdb cannot be tested. Germline V gene data show CDR1 as DFQATT and CDR2 as SNEGSKA (reference sequence). This CDR3 region has 18 residues. Here the CDR3 reads CSASNSLAGGPFLYEQYF.